This TCR beta chain derives from a study of blood T cell repertoires in COVID-19. The wider study: Acute and convalescent COVID-19 samples came from the United States, Italy and Spain.

Patients at the Seattle site were enrolled during active infection and followed longitudinally. This clone appeared once. At the DNA level, this CDR3 is encoded by other sequences in the same sample as well. Trimming cost V 0 bases and J 1 base, with 7 bases left between them. CDR3 length: 15 amino acids. Germline assignment: CDR1 SGHRS and CDR2 YFSETQ. Methods used by the authors: Reference gene primer amplification gave nucleated cell count estimates. Produced via immunoSEQ multiplex PCR; TCRdb's table is partial and in-frame only. V and J calls and clone size are as listed in that table; D and trimming were resolved from the DNA. The sample has around 270,000 clones; 75% to 95% are singletons.

What was sequenced was peripheral blood. The V and J genes are TRBV5-1 and TRBJ2-2; D not certain. The TCR comes from a person aged 18-29 years with COVID-19, enrolled during active disease. CDR3 DNA: TGCGCCAGCAGCTTGGTGTCAGGGAACACCGGGGAGCTGTTTTTT. It codes for CASSLVSGNTGELFF. The whole variable domain, filled in from reference TRBV5-1 and TRBJ2-2, reads KAGVTQTPRYLIKTRGQQVTLSCSPISGHRSVSWYQQTPGQGLQFLFEYFSETQRNKGNFPGRFSGRQFSNSRSEMNVSTLELGDSALYLCASSLVSGNTGELFFGEGSRLTVL.